These 27 T cell receptor beta chains originate from one sample sequenced in a study of T cell repertoires in cytomegalovirus infection. One entry per CDR3 protein results from TCRdb running MiXCR on the reads. The sample contains fewer than 250,000 distinct CDR3 sequences, 9% to 15% of which appear only once. The sample was PBMCs. The receptors come from a human donor in good health (CMV status not recorded). Some clones in this sample may be carry-over from other donors' samples.

This clonotype appeared many times. The chain recombines TRBV7-2 with TRBJ2-1; 9 bases fit TRBD2. V shed 8 bases and J 6 bases; nucleotides not matched to a gene: 8. CDR1 is SGHTA, CDR2 FQGNSA, per germline. The CDR3 covers 14 residues. CDR3 in amino acids: CASGQAGGRNEQFF. The CDR3, as DNA: TGTGCCAGCGGCCAGGCGGGGGGGCGCAATGAGCAGTTCTTC.

The chain employs TRBV5-1 and TRBJ2-2, with D perhaps matching TRBD2 (5 bases). Trimming left V 4 bases short and J 5 bases short, with 18 bases between. CDR3 length equals 16 residues. Per germline, CDR1 SGHRS and CDR2 YFSETQ. This CDR3 reads CASSAQGAGGTGELFF. For the CDR3, the DNA is TGCGCCAGCAGCGCACAAGGAGCCGGCGGGACCGGGGAGCTGTTTTTT.

This clonotype came up a few times. This chain joins TRBV7-3 and TRBJ2-7, with TRBD1 matching over 10 bases. V was pared by 5 bases and J by 6 bases, with 4 bases of the junction left unmatched. Germline values: CDR1 SGHTA, CDR2 FQGTGA. The length of the CDR3 is 13 residues. The CDR3 loop is CASSPGQGFEQYF. The CDR3 bases are TGTGCCAGCAGCCCGGGACAGGGGTTCGAGCAGTACTTC. Full variable domain (remainder filled in from reference TRBV7-3 and TRBJ2-7): GAGVSQTPSNKVTEKGKYVELRCDPISGHTALYWYRQSLGQGPEFLIYFQGTGAADDSGLPNDRFFAVRPEGSVSTLKIQRTERGDSAVYLCASSPGQGFEQYFGPGTRLTVT.

This clonotype was recorded many times. The chain combines TRBV7-3 with TRBJ2-1; D might be TRBD1 (6 bases). Trimming removed 4 bases at V and 4 bases at J, with 8 bases between. CDR3 length: 13 residues. The germline gives CDR1 SGHTA, CDR2 FQGTGA. This chain's CDR3 is CASSSTGYNEQFF. In DNA form, the CDR3 reads TGTGCCAGCAGCTCGACAGGTTACAATGAGCAGTTCTTC.

This clonotype was seen only a few times. The V call is TRBV19, the J call TRBJ2-3; 8 bases fit TRBD1. CDR1 LNHDA and CDR2 SQIVND come from the germline V gene (reference sequence). The J segment lost 3 bases and the V segment lost 10 bases, leaving 6 bases of the junction unmatched. The CDR3 is 13 residues long. For the CDR3, the DNA is TGTGCCACCAGGACAGGGTCGACAGATACGCAGTATTTT. Its protein is CATRTGSTDTQYF.

This clonotype was picked up many times. V is TRBV7-2 and J is TRBJ1-1, with D possibly being TRBD1 (6 bases). Germline V gene sequence: CDR1 SGHTA, CDR2 FQGNSA. This CDR3 contains 15 residues. V gave up 5 bases and J gave up 0 bases, with 13 bases separating them. The CDR3 DNA sequence: TGTGCCAGCAGCGCTCGGACAGTTGTGAACACTGAAGCTTTCTTT. Encoded protein: CASSARTVVNTEAFF.

This clonotype was counted ten times or more. This chain joins TRBV25-1 and TRBJ1-6, with TRBD1 matching over 7 bases. This CDR3 comprises 14 residues. The V gene end was trimmed by 6 bases and the J gene end by 7 bases; junction bases not matched to a gene: 6. The germline gives CDR1 MGHDK, CDR2 SYGVNS. This CDR3 reads CASRSTGKNSPLHF. In nucleotides, the CDR3 is TGTGCCAGCAGGTCGACAGGGAAAAATTCACCCCTCCACTTT.

This clonotype was detected ten times or more. J is TRBJ2-1 and V is TRBV12-5; the match to TRBD1 covers 9 bases. CDR3 length equals 14 residues. After removal of 7 bases from V and 7 bases from J, the junction contained 8 bases not matched to a gene. CDR1 is LGHNT and CDR2 is FRNRAP in the germline V gene. The DNA of the CDR3 is TGTGCTAGTGCCCTTGGACAGGGGAGGAATGAGCAGTTCTTC. Translation gives CASALGQGRNEQFF. The entire variable domain, with the rest obtained from reference TRBV12-5 and TRBJ2-1, is as follows: DARVTQTPRHKVTEMGQEVTMRCQPILGHNTVFWYRQTMMQGLELLAYFRNRAPLDDSGMPKDRFSAEMPDATLATLKIQPSEPRDSAVYFCASALGQGRNEQFFGPGTRLTVL.

The chain's CDR3 is CAWGGPAGVRETQYF. CDR3 DNA: TGTGCCTGGGGGGGGCCGGCGGGAGTAAGGGAGACCCAGTACTTC. The chain joins TRBV30 to TRBJ2-5; tentatively, D is TRBD2 (7 bases). Germline values: CDR1 GTSNPN, CDR2 SVGIG (reference sequence). V lost 5 bases and J 5 bases, leaving 21 bases between the germline ends. This CDR3 contains 15 residues.

This clonotype was counted only a few times. The chain has TRBV20-1 and TRBJ2-7, with D perhaps assigned TRBD1 or TRBD2 (5 bases each). Trimming shortened V by 5 bases and J by 7 bases, and 18 bases separated the two germline ends. Germline V CDR1 and CDR2: DFQATT, SNEGSKA (reference sequence). The CDR3 consists of 13 residues. The CDR3 bases are TGCAGTGCTGACTATCTGGGGCGTGATGAGCAGTACTTC. Translated, it gives CSADYLGRDEQYF.

The J gene is TRBJ1-2, the V gene TRBV27; 11 bases line up with TRBD1. Per germline, CDR1 MNHEY and CDR2 SMNVEV (reference sequence). V gave up 5 bases and J gave up 7 bases; unmatched junction bases: 9. This CDR3 comprises 15 residues. CDR3 DNA sequence: TGTGCCAGCAGTCCAGTGGACAGGGGGCGCGGTGGCTACACCTTC. Its translation: CASSPVDRGRGGYTF.

The rearrangement joins TRBV28 to TRBJ2-1; D ambiguous. The germline V gene encodes CDR1 MDHEN and CDR2 SYDVKM. V dropped 4 bases and J dropped 5 bases, with 6 bases sitting between them. This CDR3 is built from 12 residues. DNA for the CDR3: TGTGCCAGCAGTTCCCTTGACAATGAGCAGTTCTTC. It yields the protein CASSSLDNEQFF. Using reference TRBV28 and TRBJ2-1 for the parts outside the CDR3, the full variable domain is DVKVTQSSRYLVKRTGEKVFLECVQDMDHENMFWYRQDPGLGLRLIYFSYDVKMKEKGDIPEGYSVSREKKERFSLILESASTNQTSMYLCASSSLDNEQFFGPGTRLTVL.

The chain carries TRBV9 and TRBJ1-1, with D hard to call. Germline lookup yields CDR1 SGDLS and CDR2 YYNGEE. The CDR3 length is 12 residues. V lost 4 bases, J lost 7 bases, and 11 bases lay in between. The CDR3: CASSQASGEAFF. Written as DNA, the CDR3 is TGTGCCAGCAGCCAAGCCTCCGGTGAAGCTTTCTTT.

This clonotype was found many times. V gene TRBV7-3 combines with J gene TRBJ2-3; D is ambiguous. V shed 1 base and J shed 11 bases, with 13 bases lying between them. CDR1 SGHTA and CDR2 FQGTGA come from the germline V gene. The CDR3 is made up of 13 amino acids. The CDR3 bases are TGTGCCAGCAGCTTAATGGGCCAAAGTGGGCAGTATTTT. It translates to CASSLMGQSGQYF.

The genes are TRBV29-1 and TRBJ1-4, with D maybe TRBD1 (6 bases). V gave up 4 bases and J gave up 7 bases, with 10 bases separating them. Per germline, CDR1 SQVTM and CDR2 ANQGSEA. The CDR3 is 12 amino acids. CDR3 sequence reads: CSVAAGVEKLFF. The CDR3 DNA is TGCAGCGTTGCCGCAGGGGTTGAAAAACTGTTTTTT.

This clonotype was detected a few times. The chain joins TRBV3-1 to TRBJ1-2; D unclear. The CDR3 loop spans 13 amino acids. Trimming pared 1 base from V and 8 bases from J, leaving 11 bases between. CDR1 and CDR2 from the germline V gene are LGHDT and YNNKEL (reference sequence). CDR3 DNA sequence: TGTGCCAGCAGCCAAGGGCCCAGACGGGGCTACACCTTC. Translating it yields CASSQGPRRGYTF. Full variable domain (rest looked up from reference TRBV3-1 and TRBJ1-2): DTAVSQTPKYLVTQMGNDKSIKCEQNLGHDTMYWYKQDSKKFLKIMFSYNNKELIINETVPNRFSPKSPDKAHLNLHINSLELGDSAVYFCASSQGPRRGYTFGSGTRLTVV.

This clonotype was counted at least ten times. The chain employs TRBV15 and TRBJ2-1; TRBD1 matches 7 bases. Germline V lookup: CDR1 LNHNV, CDR2 YYDKDF (reference sequence). V lost 0 bases to trimming and J lost 9 bases; unmatched junction nucleotides: 5. This CDR3 comprises 14 residues. The CDR3: CATSRDQTGSEQFF. The CDR3 bases are TGTGCCACCAGCAGAGATCAGACAGGGAGTGAGCAGTTCTTC.

This clonotype was found many times. This rearrangement joins TRBV7-2 to TRBJ1-2, with D possibly TRBD1 on 6 matching bases. The germline gives CDR1 SGHTA, CDR2 FQGNSA. Trimming shortened V by 5 bases and J by 6 bases, and 16 bases separated the two germline ends. The CDR3 is made up of 14 amino acids. CDR3 region: CASSPAGGPHGYTF. The CDR3, as DNA: TGTGCCAGCAGCCCAGCGGGGGGCCCCCATGGCTACACCTTC.

This clonotype was observed at least ten times. The chain combines TRBV7-6 with TRBJ2-7, with 12 positions matching TRBD1. The CDR3 extends over 15 amino acids. Trimming cost V 4 bases and J 2 bases; bases outside gene matches: 3. Germline-derived CDR1 and CDR2 are SGHVS and FNYEAQ. The CDR3 DNA reads TGTGCCAGCAGCTGGGGACAGGGGGCGGCCTACGAGCAGTACTTC. As protein: CASSWGQGAAYEQYF.

This clonotype was observed many times. The rearrangement uses TRBV6-2 or TRBV6-3 and TRBJ2-7, with D uncertain. The germline CDR1 and CDR2 sequences are MNHEY and SVGEGT. Trimming left V 2 bases short and J 4 bases short, with 18 bases between. This CDR3 is built from 16 residues. The CDR3 bases are TGTGCCAGCAGTTACCCCCTACAGTTCAAGGCATACGAGCAGTACTTC. This sequence encodes CASSYPLQFKAYEQYF.

The chain's CDR3 is CASSLRTSGETQYF. DNA for the CDR3: TGTGCCAGCAGCCTACGGACTAGCGGAGAGACCCAGTACTTC. This chain connects TRBV5-4 to TRBJ2-5; 10 positions agree with TRBD2. Losses at the gene ends were 4 bases for V and 4 bases for J; bases not matched to a gene: 4. The CDR3 sequence is 14 residues long. The germline gives CDR1 SGHNT, CDR2 YYREEE (reference sequence).

In the case of this clonotype: This could be a read error, since a much larger clone is one nucleotide away. The chain couples TRBV6-2 or TRBV6-3 to TRBJ2-1; unclear D gene. Germline V CDR1 and CDR2: MNHEY, SVGEGT. CDR3 length: 13 residues. CDR3 loop: CARSYSIYNEQFF. The CDR3 nucleotides are TGTGCCCGCAGTTACTCGATATACAATGAGCAGTTCTTC.

This chain uses TRBV28 with TRBJ1-2, with 7 bases lining up with TRBD1. Germline V CDR1 and CDR2: MDHEN, SYDVKM. The CDR3 has 14 amino acids. The J segment lost 5 bases and the V segment lost 6 bases, leaving 9 bases of the junction unmatched. CDR3 DNA: TGTGCCAGCAGCCAGCCTGGACAGGATTATGGCTACACCTTC. As protein: CASSQPGQDYGYTF.

This clonotype has a handful of counts. J is TRBJ2-1 and V is TRBV5-6; D is possibly TRBD2 (7 bases). Germline CDR1 reads SGHDT; CDR2 reads YYEEEE. The V gene lost 2 bases and the J gene lost 5 bases, with 11 bases spanning the gap. The CDR3 is made up of 14 amino acids. CDR3 sequence: CASSFTGGHNEQFF. As DNA, the CDR3 is TGTGCCAGCAGCTTCACGGGGGGCCACAATGAGCAGTTCTTC.

This clonotype showed up just a few times. The V and J genes are TRBV15 and TRBJ2-4, with D hard to call. CDR3 length: 16 amino acids. The germline V gene has CDR1 LNHNV and CDR2 YYDKDF (reference sequence). V gave up 4 bases and J gave up 0 bases, with 13 bases separating them. The CDR3 loop is CATSIEPSLAKNIQYF. DNA of the CDR3: TGTGCCACCAGCATAGAACCTTCTTTAGCCAAAAACATTCAGTACTTC. The full variable domain, completed using reference TRBV15 and TRBJ2-4, is DAMVIQNPRYQVTQFGKPVTLSCSQTLNHNVMYWYQQKSSQAPKLLFHYYDKDFNNEADTPDNFQSRRPNTSFCFLDIRSPGLGDTAMYLCATSIEPSLAKNIQYFGAGTRLSVL.

This chain uses TRBV29-1 with TRBJ1-2; no reliable D call. V lost 1 base and J lost 0, with 12 bases in between. The CDR3 consists of 15 residues. Germline lookup yields CDR1 SQVTM and CDR2 ANQGSEA. CDR3 nucleotide sequence: TGCAGCGTTGAAGGGCCAGTTCGAGCTAACTATGGCTACACCTTC. Its protein is CSVEGPVRANYGYTF.

This clonotype was observed a few times. The chain employs TRBV19 and TRBJ2-3; 13 bases are a match to TRBD2. CDR1 and CDR2 from the germline V gene are LNHDA and SQIVND (reference sequence). Trimming at V came to 10 bases and at J to 4 bases, leaving 8 bases not matched to a gene. CDR3 length: 15 residues. CDR3 coding DNA: TGTGCCATTTCCAGGACTAGCGGGAGTGCAGATACGCAGTATTTT. It yields the protein CAISRTSGSADTQYF.